Following are 19 T cell receptor beta chains from one sample sequenced in a study of T cell responses to AZD1222 COVID-19 vaccine. Here immunoSEQ multiplex PCR was the method, and the copy in TCRdb shows in-frame clones only, minus some. The sample has about 120,000 clones, approximately 94% seen once. Sequenced here: peripheral blood, sampled 28 days after the second AZD1222 dose. These receptors came from an adult who received the AZD1222 COVID-19 vaccine.

The rearrangement links TRBV20-1 to TRBJ2-5; tentatively, D is TRBD1 (5 bases). Deletions cut 3 bases from V and 5 bases from J, with 13 bases between. This CDR3 is 13 amino acids long. From germline, CDR1 is DFQATT and CDR2 SNEGSKA (reference sequence). CDR3 bases: TGCAGTGCTAGTCCAGGGAATTACGAGACCCAGTACTTC. Amino acids: CSASPGNYETQYF.

This chain joins TRBV4-3 and TRBJ2-7; a possible D gene is TRBD2 (6 bases). Germline V lookup: CDR1 LGHNA, CDR2 YSLEER. The CDR3 is made up of 15 amino acids. Trimming shortened V by 3 bases and J by 2 bases, and 14 bases separated the two germline ends. The CDR3 nucleotides are TGCGCCAGCAGCCACGGGTCTAGCGCAACCTACGAGCAGTACTTC. Its translation: CASSHGSSATYEQYF.

The chain is built from TRBV27 and TRBJ1-2, with D possibly matching TRBD1 (6 bases). The CDR3 has 14 residues. V was pared by 6 bases and J by 8 bases, with 19 bases between. Germline CDR1 reads MNHEY; CDR2 reads SMNVEV (reference sequence). In DNA, the CDR3 is TGTGCCAGCAGCCGAAGTAAACCAGGGGACGGCTACACCTTC. This codes for CASSRSKPGDGYTF.

The CDR3 bases are TGTGCCAGCAGCTTAGGGCTAGCGGAGAACACCGGGGAGCTGTTTTTT. It codes for CASSLGLAENTGELFF. The chain carries TRBV7-6 and TRBJ2-2; TRBD2 matches 7 bases. The germline CDR1 and CDR2 sequences are SGHVS and FNYEAQ. This CDR3 region has 16 residues. With 1 base clipped from V and 1 base from J, the junction kept 3 bases outside the gene matches.

The CDR3 DNA reads as TGCAGCGCACGACAGTCCTACGAGCAGTACTTC. Translating it yields CSARQSYEQYF. The chain is built from TRBV29-1 and TRBJ2-7; TRBD1 might be the D (5 bases). CDR3 size: 11 residues. CDR1 is SQVTM, CDR2 ANQGSEA, per germline. V was trimmed by 7 bases and J by 1 base, leaving 8 bases between them.

The chain has TRBV24-1 and TRBJ1-1; tentative D call: TRBD1 (5 bases). The germline V and J ends were trimmed by 5 bases and 2 bases, with 23 bases remaining between them. This CDR3 spans 18 amino acids. Looked up from germline, CDR1 is KGHDR and CDR2 is SFDVKD. The CDR3 nucleotides are TGTGCCACCAGTGCCCTCCGGGACCTCCTGATTCCTAACACTGAAGCTTTCTTT. Translated, it gives CATSALRDLLIPNTEAFF.

J is TRBJ2-3 and V is TRBV10-2; weak D call: TRBD1 (5 bases). This CDR3 spans 16 amino acids. The germline V gene encodes CDR1 WSHSY and CDR2 SAAADI. V was trimmed by 4 bases and J by 4 bases, leaving 18 bases between them. The CDR3 here is CASSGGRVDRADTQYF. In nucleotides, the CDR3 is TGCGCCAGCAGTGGAGGCAGGGTAGATCGGGCAGATACGCAGTATTTT.

V usage is TRBV27 and J usage is TRBJ1-2, with 9 bases identical to TRBD1. Germline assignment: CDR1 MNHEY and CDR2 SMNVEV (reference sequence). Germline trimming cut 7 bases from V and 7 bases from J; bases unmatched to any gene: 4. The CDR3 is made up of 12 amino acids. CDR3: CASKRTGVGYTF. As DNA, the CDR3 is TGTGCCAGCAAACGGACAGGGGTTGGCTACACCTTC.

V is TRBV7-9 and J is TRBJ1-1; maybe TRBD1 (5 bases). Germline V CDR1 and CDR2: SEHNR, FQNEAQ (reference sequence). The CDR3 length is 14 residues. V was cut by 5 bases and J by 0 bases, with 10 bases left in between. The CDR3 is CASSHSTVNTEAFF. CDR3 DNA: TGTGCCAGCAGCCACTCGACAGTGAACACTGAAGCTTTCTTT.

The chain combines TRBV6-2 or TRBV6-3 with TRBJ2-7; 8 bases line up with TRBD2. The CDR3 sequence is 17 residues long. The junction had 11 bases not matched to a gene; V was cut back by 0 bases and J by 4 bases. Germline CDR1 and CDR2: MNHEY and SVGEGT. In nucleotides, the CDR3 is TGTGCCAGCAGTTACTCGACCCGGGGGGGGCGCAGGTACGAGCAGTACTTC. Translation gives CASSYSTRGGRRYEQYF.

This clone was recorded once. The chain couples TRBV4-1 to TRBJ2-1; 10 bases map to TRBD2. The CDR3 has 17 residues. Germline values: CDR1 MGHRA, CDR2 YSYEKL. V lost 0 bases and J lost 5; bases outside the gene matches: 7. In DNA form, the CDR3 reads TGCGCCAGCAGCCAAGACGATAGGACTAGCGGAAACAATGAGCAGTTCTTC. This codes for CASSQDDRTSGNNEQFF.

The chain has TRBV7-8 and TRBJ1-1; D possibly corresponds to TRBD1 (5 bases). Trimming cost V 5 bases and J 0 bases, with 22 bases left between them. Germline CDR1 is SGHVS and CDR2 is FQNEAQ. The length of the CDR3 is 18 residues. The CDR3 reads CASSINLRGAALNTEAFF. DNA for the CDR3: TGTGCCAGCAGCATAAATTTGAGGGGTGCAGCTTTGAACACTGAAGCTTTCTTT.

The V and J genes are TRBV5-4 and TRBJ1-6; D not certain. This CDR3 has 19 residues. V was clipped by 4 bases and J by 0 bases, with 20 bases between them. Germline lookup yields CDR1 SGHNT and CDR2 YYREEE (reference sequence). The CDR3 is CASSDGVLLQSSYNSPLHF. In DNA, the CDR3 is TGTGCCAGCAGCGATGGCGTTCTATTACAGAGCTCCTATAATTCACCCCTCCACTTT. Filled out from reference TRBV5-4 and TRBJ1-6, the complete variable domain reads ETGVTQSPTHLIKTRGQQVTLRCSSQSGHNTVSWYQQALGQGPQFIFQYYREEENGRGNFPPRFSGLQFPNYSSELNVNALELDDSALYLCASSDGVLLQSSYNSPLHFGNGTRLTVT.

The chain links TRBV7-2 to TRBJ1-1; no reliable D call. Germline V lookup: CDR1 SGHTA, CDR2 FQGNSA. The CDR3 is 13 residues long. V lost 5 bases and J 5 bases, leaving 12 bases between the germline ends. CDR3 DNA: TGTGCCAGCAGCCTAACGGAGGGAACTGAAGCTTTCTTT. It is translated as CASSLTEGTEAFF. Drawing the rest from reference TRBV7-2 and TRBJ1-1, the complete variable domain is GAGVSQSPSNKVTEKGKDVELRCDPISGHTALYWYRQSLGQGLEFLIYFQGNSAPDKSGLPSDRFSAERTGGSVSTLTIQRTQQEDSAVYLCASSLTEGTEAFFGQGTRLTVV.

The genes are TRBV29-1 and TRBJ1-2; D is possibly TRBD1 (5 bases). V was cut by 2 bases and J by 5 bases, with 12 bases left in between. This CDR3 has 13 residues. Germline CDR1 reads SQVTM; CDR2 reads ANQGSEA. The CDR3 loop is CSVEKSRGYGYTF. The CDR3 DNA sequence: TGCAGCGTTGAAAAATCCCGGGGGTATGGCTACACCTTC. Supplemented by reference TRBV29-1 and TRBJ1-2, the full variable domain reads SAVISQKPSRDICQRGTSLTIQCQVDSQVTMMFWYRQQPGQSLTLIATANQGSEATYESGFVIDKFPISRPNLTFSTLTVSNMSPEDSSIYLCSVEKSRGYGYTFGSGTRLTVV.

The chain couples TRBV27 to TRBJ1-2; D may be TRBD1 (6 bases). The V gene lost 5 bases and the J gene lost 2 bases, with 15 bases spanning the gap. Germline V gives CDR1 MNHEY, CDR2 SMNVEV (reference sequence). The CDR3 spans 15 residues. In DNA, the CDR3 is TGTGCCAGCAGTCTAAAGGGGGGCGCCAACTATGGCTACACCTTC. Protein product: CASSLKGGANYGYTF.

The rearrangement uses TRBV7-8 and TRBJ2-5; D could derive from TRBD1 or TRBD2 (5 bases each). There are 16 residues in the CDR3. Germline CDR1 and CDR2: SGHVS and FQNEAQ. V was clipped by 8 bases and J by 1 base, with 20 bases between them. The CDR3 region is CASGQEVGVAQETQYF. CDR3 nucleotides: TGTGCCAGCGGGCAGGAGGTGGGGGTGGCCCAAGAGACCCAGTACTTC.

The CDR3 bases are TGTGCCAGCAGCCCAGGGACTAGCGGGAGGGCAAAGATCAATGAGCAGTTCTTC. This gives the protein CASSPGTSGRAKINEQFF. This chain joins TRBV11-2 and TRBJ2-1; 16 bases line up with TRBD2. Germline V CDR1 and CDR2: SGHAT, FQNNGV. There are 18 residues in the CDR3. Trimming cost V 5 bases and J 6 bases; bases outside gene matches: 10.

Written as DNA, the CDR3 is TGTGCCAGCAGGAAAGACGGATCAGTTTATGGCTACACCTTC. It yields the protein CASRKDGSVYGYTF. The chain is built from TRBV7-2 and TRBJ1-2; no clear D. Germline V gene sequence: CDR1 SGHTA, CDR2 FQGNSA. The V and J ends lost 6 bases and 5 bases respectively, with 16 bases between them. The CDR3 loop spans 14 amino acids.